Listed below are T cell receptor beta chains from one sample, sequenced in a study of human T cells and chemical hapten exposure. TCRdb re-called the RACE reads with MiXCR, one entry per CDR3 protein. The data show about 380,000 distinct CDR3 sequences, with around 6% seen just once and about 5.4% held by the top ten. This sample comprised whole blood, obtained in connection with sensitization to the hapten diphenylcyclopropenone (DPC). The receptors were gathered from a woman aged 18-35 years with alopecia areata. Some clones in this sample may be carry-over from other donors' samples. Both conserved end residues are part of each CDR3. The D gene is left open where the match is weak. Clone size, where shown, is once, few, many, or a class for clones that have expanded.

v_gene	j_gene	abundance	d_gene	CDR3nt	CDR3aa
TRBV10-3	TRBJ2-3	few	-	TGTGCCATCAGTGATCGATCAGTTTCAGGCACAGATACGCAGTATTTT	CAISDRSVSGTDTQYF
TRBV11-2	TRBJ1-2	-	-	TGTGCCAGCAGCTTATCTTCACAGCGCTATGGCTACACCTTC	CASSLSSQRYGYTF
TRBV12-3/TRBV12-4	TRBJ2-4	-	-	TGTGCCAGCAGTGTAAAAAACATTCAGTACTTC	CASSVKNIQYF
TRBV18	TRBJ2-7	few	-	TGTGCCAGCTCACCACCGTCTCCGGGGGCGAGGGAGCAGTACTTC	CASSPPSPGAREQYF
TRBV18	TRBJ2-5	many	TRBD2	TGTGCCAGCTCACAACAACTAGCGGACCAAGAGACCCAGTACTTC	CASSQQLADQETQYF
TRBV7-2	TRBJ2-7	-	-	TGTGCCAGCAGCTTAGCGTACCAGTCCTACGAGCAGTACTTC	CASSLAYQSYEQYF
TRBV14	TRBJ2-1	many	TRBD1	TGTGCCAGCAGCCACGGACAGGGATACAATGAGCAGTTCTTC	CASSHGQGYNEQFF
TRBV20-1	TRBJ1-6	many	-	TGCAGTGCTTGGACCCAACCCGACCATAATTCACCCCTCCACTTT	CSAWTQPDHNSPLHF
TRBV12-3/TRBV12-4	TRBJ2-7	-	TRBD2	TGTGCCAGCAGTTCGCCGTATGGGACTAGCTACGAGCAGTACTTC	CASSSPYGTSYEQYF
TRBV7-9	TRBJ1-4	many	-	TGTGCCAGCAGCTTCAGGGATGAAAAACTGTTTTTT	CASSFRDEKLFF
TRBV7-2	TRBJ2-3	many	TRBD2	TGTGCCAGCAGCCCCGGACTAGCCACAGATACGCAGTATTTT	CASSPGLATDTQYF
TRBV6-1	TRBJ2-7	few	-	TGTGCCACCAACAGGGCTGTCTACGAGCAGTACTTC	CATNRAVYEQYF
TRBV10-3	TRBJ2-3	-	TRBD2	TGTGCCATCAGTGCTTCCCGGGGGGGCGCAGGGGATACGCAGTATTTT	CAISASRGGAGDTQYF
TRBV7-9	TRBJ1-1	-	-	TGTGCCAGCATCGAAACGGCAACCACTGAAGCTTTCTTT	CASIETATTEAFF
TRBV27	TRBJ2-7	-	TRBD1	TGTGCCAGCTCCAATCGACCGGGACAGGGGTCCTACGAGCAGTACTTC	CASSNRPGQGSYEQYF
TRBV7-2	TRBJ2-3	many	TRBD2	TGTGCCAGCAGCTTACGGGAGGCCACAGATACGCAGTATTTT	CASSLREATDTQYF
TRBV7-9	TRBJ1-1	-	-	TGTGCCAGCAGCTTAGTCCGACAGAAGAACACTGAAGCTTTCTTT	CASSLVRQKNTEAFF
TRBV11-1	TRBJ2-3	few	TRBD2	TGTGCCAGCAGCCTCCTCGGACTAGCGGGCACAGATACGCAGTATTTT	CASSLLGLAGTDTQYF